Following are 20 T cell receptor beta chains from one sample sequenced in a study of T cell responses to AZD1222 COVID-19 vaccine. Measured with immunoSEQ multiplex PCR; TCRdb has only the in-frame clones, and not every one. Altogether 50,000 to 75,000 clones are present, roughly nine tenths being singletons, with the ten largest covering 6.1%. The input for sequencing was peripheral blood, taken 28 days after the second AZD1222 dose. The receptors stem from an adult who received the AZD1222 COVID-19 vaccine.

This chain links TRBV28 with TRBJ2-7; no clear D. The length of the CDR3 is 11 residues. The V and J ends lost 1 base and 5 bases respectively, with 3 bases between them. From germline, CDR1 is MDHEN and CDR2 SYDVKM. The CDR3 reads CASSLSNEQYF. The CDR3 DNA reads as TGTGCCAGCAGTTTATCTAACGAGCAGTACTTC.

The chain joins TRBV10-3 to TRBJ2-7; 12 nucleotides line up with TRBD1. V trimming: 3 bases; J trimming: 2 bases; junction bases outside the gene matches: 5. This CDR3 is built from 16 residues. Per germline, CDR1 ENHRY and CDR2 SYGVKD. In nucleotides, the CDR3 is TGTGCCATCAGTGATTGGGACAGGGGGCGAACCTACGAGCAGTACTTC. This encodes CAISDWDRGRTYEQYF.

The CDR3, as DNA: TGTGCCAGTAGTATGAGGCAGGCGAACACTGAAGCTTTCTTT. Translation gives CASSMRQANTEAFF. This rearrangement joins TRBV19 to TRBJ1-1; D remains ambiguous. This CDR3 region has 14 residues. Germline CDR1 reads LNHDA; CDR2 reads SQIVND (reference sequence). The V gene lost 3 bases and the J gene lost 1 base, with 9 bases spanning the gap.

V and J are TRBV4-3 and TRBJ1-2; the D gene is possibly TRBD1 (5 bases). The V and J ends lost 3 bases and 6 bases respectively, with 14 bases between them. The CDR3 is 14 amino acids. Looked up from germline, CDR1 is LGHNA and CDR2 is YSLEER. The chain's CDR3 is CASSQQGVLHGYTF. DNA for the CDR3: TGCGCCAGCAGCCAGCAAGGGGTTCTCCATGGCTACACCTTC.

This chain connects TRBV15 to TRBJ1-1, with 8 positions matching TRBD1. The CDR3 extends over 16 amino acids. With 6 bases clipped from V and 6 bases from J, the junction kept 15 bases outside the gene matches. In germline, CDR1 is LNHNV, CDR2 YYDKDF (reference sequence). CDR3 sequence reads: CATRSSGGPKGSEAFF. DNA of the CDR3: TGTGCCACCAGATCTTCAGGGGGCCCGAAAGGCTCTGAAGCTTTCTTT.

The chain recombines TRBV5-4 with TRBJ2-7, with TRBD1 as a possible D gene (6 bases). V shed 0 bases and J shed 6 bases, with 10 bases lying between them. The CDR3 contains 13 residues. The germline CDR1 and CDR2 sequences are SGHNT and YYREEE (reference sequence). CDR3 sequence reads: CASSLGGRREQYF. DNA of the CDR3: TGTGCCAGCAGCTTGGGGGGGCGGCGCGAGCAGTACTTC.

This sequence joins TRBV5-1 and TRBJ2-1; 8 positions agree with TRBD2. The CDR3 is made up of 14 amino acids. With V trimmed by 2 bases and J by 5 bases, 3 bases remained unmatched. CDR1 is SGHRS, CDR2 YFSETQ, per germline. Written as DNA, the CDR3 is TGCGCCAGCAGCTTTCGGGAGGGGAACAATGAGCAGTTCTTC. Amino acid sequence: CASSFREGNNEQFF.

V is TRBV11-3 and J is TRBJ2-7; D is possibly TRBD1 (6 bases). The germline V and J ends were trimmed by 0 bases and 5 bases, with 14 bases remaining between them. CDR3 length: 15 residues. Looked up from germline, CDR1 is SGHNT and CDR2 is YENEEA. Written as DNA, the CDR3 is TGTGCCAGCAGCTTAGATCACCAGGGGAGAAACGAGCAGTACTTC. It encodes CASSLDHQGRNEQYF.

The sample holds one count of this clone. This chain uses TRBV2 with TRBJ1-1; the D is unclear. Between the trimmed V and J ends, which lost 1 base and 8 bases, there was a span of 11 bases. CDR3 length: 13 amino acids. Germline lookup yields CDR1 SNHLY and CDR2 FYNNEI. This CDR3 reads CASSEVGRTEAFF. In DNA form, the CDR3 reads TGTGCCAGCAGTGAAGTAGGCCGTACAGAAGCTTTCTTT.

This chain joins TRBV19 and TRBJ1-1; the match to TRBD1 covers 8 bases. The V and J ends lost 9 bases and 3 bases, in that order; junction bases with no gene match: 9. The CDR3 length is 14 residues. CDR1 and CDR2 (germline): LNHDA, SQIVND (reference sequence). As DNA, the CDR3 is TGTGCCAGCAACTTCAGGGGGCTTGACACTGAAGCTTTCTTT. It translates to CASNFRGLDTEAFF.

V is TRBV19 and J is TRBJ1-2; tentatively, D is TRBD1 (5 bases). The CDR3 runs 15 residues. The V gene's germline CDR1 is LNHDA and CDR2 SQIVND (reference sequence). The V end was cut by 5 bases, the J end by 7 bases, with 20 bases between. The CDR3 bases are TGTGCCAGTAGTCCAGACCCCGGGACTTTTTTTGGCTACACCTTC. Protein product: CASSPDPGTFFGYTF.

The chain has TRBV29-1 and TRBJ1-1, with TRBD1 matching over 11 bases. This CDR3 has 12 amino acids. Germline V gene sequence: CDR1 SQVTM, CDR2 ANQGSEA. The CDR3 DNA sequence: TGCACCGGACAGGGGGCCGGAACTGAAGCTTTCTTT. Translating gives CTGQGAGTEAFF.

The V call is TRBV6-5, the J call TRBJ1-1; D not resolved. CDR3 length equals 14 residues. Trimming took off 1 base at V and 1 base at J, with 7 bases between the two ends. In germline, CDR1 is MNHEY, CDR2 SVGAGI. The CDR3 sequence: CASSYYRSNTEAFF. DNA for the CDR3: TGTGCCAGCAGTTACTACCGATCGAACACTGAAGCTTTCTTT.

The V gene is TRBV18, the J gene TRBJ1-6; D not certain. Trimming left V 3 bases short and J 2 bases short, with 11 bases between. This CDR3 region has 16 residues. Germline lookup yields CDR1 KGHSH and CDR2 LQKENI. Here the CDR3 reads CASSPTGIAYNSPLHF. DNA of the CDR3: TGTGCCAGCTCACCGACCGGTATCGCCTATAATTCACCCCTCCACTTT.

This rearrangement joins TRBV5-1 to TRBJ1-5, with 7 bases identical to TRBD1. The CDR3 contains 15 residues. Germline CDR1 SGHRS, CDR2 YFSETQ. After removal of 0 bases from V and 4 bases from J, the junction contained 4 bases not matched to a gene. The CDR3 here is CASSLGGTANQPQHF. CDR3 in DNA: TGCGCCAGCAGCTTGGGGGGGACAGCAAATCAGCCCCAGCATTTT.

The chain joins TRBV5-1 to TRBJ1-1; D is perhaps TRBD1 (5 bases). V lost 0 bases and J lost 4, with 10 bases in between. Germline values: CDR1 SGHRS, CDR2 YFSETQ. The CDR3 consists of 14 residues. CDR3 coding DNA: TGCGCCAGCAGCTTGGATGGAGGGGTCACTGAAGCTTTCTTT. The encoded protein is CASSLDGGVTEAFF.

The chain combines TRBV10-3 with TRBJ2-5; D is possibly TRBD1 (5 bases). CDR1 and CDR2 (germline): ENHRY, SYGVKD. The CDR3 totals 14 residues. Trimming took off 3 bases at V and 6 bases at J, with 14 bases between the two ends. The DNA of the CDR3 is TGTGCCATCAGTGAAAGGGGTCCCCGCAAGACCCAGTACTTC. This translates into CAISERGPRKTQYF.

V gene TRBV10-3 combines with J gene TRBJ2-3; 11 bases line up with TRBD2. Germline assignment: CDR1 ENHRY and CDR2 SYGVKD. The ends lost 0 bases at V and 0 bases at J; junction bases unmatched: 8. This CDR3 has 19 amino acids. DNA for the CDR3: TGTGCCATCAGTGAGTCCCTAGCGGGAGGCCGATCTAGCACAGATACGCAGTATTTT. It encodes CAISESLAGGRSSTDTQYF.

The genes are TRBV9 and TRBJ2-1; possibly TRBD1 for D (5 bases). Trimming removed 4 bases from V and 0 bases from J, with 11 bases in between. Germline lookup yields CDR1 SGDLS and CDR2 YYNGEE. CDR3 size: 15 residues. This CDR3 reads CASSPGQSSYNEQFF. The CDR3 region has the DNA TGTGCCAGCAGCCCAGGGCAAAGCTCCTACAATGAGCAGTTCTTC. Full variable domain (missing parts from reference TRBV9 and TRBJ2-1): DSGVTQTPKHLITATGQRVTLRCSPRSGDLSVYWYQQSLDQGLQFLIQYYNGEERAKGNILERFSAQQFPDLHSELNLSSLELGDSALYFCASSPGQSSYNEQFFGPGTRLTVL.

This chain joins TRBV7-2 and TRBJ1-2; no firm D call. The germline V gene has CDR1 SGHTA and CDR2 FQGNSA. The CDR3 sequence is 13 residues long. V was cut by 2 bases and J by 3 bases, with 7 bases left in between. This chain's CDR3 is CASSLHRDYGYTF. The CDR3 region has the DNA TGTGCCAGCAGCTTACACCGCGACTATGGCTACACCTTC.